One sample yielded the 28 T cell receptor beta chains listed below, sequenced in a study of T-cell memory formation after mild COVID-19. MiXCR, run by TCRdb on the 5' RACE reads, gives a single entry per CDR3 protein. Of some 150,000 distinct CDR3 sequences in the sample, 6% were seen once. Specimen: PBMCs or a T cell subset sorted from them (not recorded which). All receptors come from an adult woman who had mild COVID-19 (a few samples of this study predate the infection). Cell type and time point are not known.

Many counts were recorded for this clonotype. The chain employs TRBV24-1 and TRBJ2-2; maybe TRBD2 (5 bases). V was cut by 2 bases and J by 5 bases, with 5 bases left in between. From germline, CDR1 is KGHDR and CDR2 SFDVKD. This CDR3 region has 13 residues. CDR3 sequence reads: CATSDSGTGELFF. For the CDR3, the DNA is TGTGCCACCAGTGATTCGGGGACCGGGGAGCTGTTTTTT.

This clonotype occurred a few times. The genes are TRBV7-2 and TRBJ2-7; TRBD2 matches at 8 bases. The CDR3 has 16 amino acids. Germline-derived CDR1 and CDR2 are SGHTA and FQGNSA. Trimming took 0 bases from V and 1 from J; bases not matched to a gene: 5. The CDR3 sequence is CASSLASGSGSYEQYF. CDR3 nucleotides: TGTGCCAGCAGCTTAGCGAGCGGGAGTGGTTCCTACGAGCAGTACTTC.

Only a few counts were recorded for this clonotype. The chain employs TRBV6-5 and TRBJ1-5; TRBD1 matches at 7 bases. CDR3 length equals 17 residues. V dropped 0 bases and J dropped 2; count of bases not matched to a gene: 7. Germline V gives CDR1 MNHEY, CDR2 SVGAGI. CDR3 protein: CASSYSIPTGGNQPQHF. The DNA for the CDR3 is TGTGCCAGCAGTTACTCGATTCCCACAGGGGGCAATCAGCCCCAGCATTTT.

The chain employs TRBV10-3 and TRBJ2-7; D perhaps matches TRBD2 (5 bases). The CDR3 has 13 residues. CDR1 ENHRY and CDR2 SYGVKD come from the germline V gene. V lost 6 bases and J 5 bases, leaving 14 bases between the germline ends. This CDR3 reads CAIREGSRNEQYF. CDR3 DNA: TGTGCCATCAGGGAAGGGAGTCGGAACGAGCAGTACTTC.

The chain carries TRBV2 and TRBJ1-5; TRBD1 matches 8 bases. Germline V gene lookup returns CDR1 SNHLY and CDR2 FYNNEI. CDR3 length equals 16 residues. J was trimmed by 6 bases and V by 5 bases; bases with no gene match: 12. CDR3 in DNA: TGTGCCAGCAGTAAGGACAGGGAAGGTGTAGGTCAGCCCCAGCATTTT. Translated, it gives CASSKDREGVGQPQHF.

The sample holds a few counts of this clonotype. V is TRBV20-1 and J is TRBJ2-7; D ambiguous. Trimming pared 0 bases from V and 3 bases from J, leaving 12 bases between. CDR1 DFQATT and CDR2 SNEGSKA come from the germline V gene (reference sequence). CDR3 length equals 14 residues. CDR3 sequence: CSARDRVKNYEQYF. The CDR3 bases are TGCAGTGCTAGAGACCGGGTTAAGAACTACGAGCAGTACTTC.

This clonotype has a count of ten or more. The rearrangement joins TRBV19 to TRBJ1-2, with 9 bases aligning to TRBD1. The CDR3 is 13 amino acids. CDR1 LNHDA and CDR2 SQIVND come from the germline V gene (reference sequence). After removal of 7 bases from V and 5 bases from J, the junction contained 5 bases not matched to a gene. The DNA for the CDR3 is TGTGCCAGTACCAGGGACAGGGTTTATGGCTACACCTTC. It yields the protein CASTRDRVYGYTF.

This clonotype turned up a few times. This chain links TRBV7-2 with TRBJ2-7, with TRBD2 identical over 11 bases. The CDR3 extends over 14 amino acids. V lost 7 bases, J lost 6 bases, and 8 bases stayed unmatched. Germline assignment: CDR1 SGHTA and CDR2 FQGNSA. CDR3 sequence (DNA): TGTGCCAGCACCCATTCTAGCGGGAGGATCGAGCAGTACTTC. Translated: CASTHSSGRIEQYF.

In its sample, this clonotype was seen many times. The genes are TRBV30 and TRBJ1-5; 7 bases are shared with TRBD1. Germline V gene lookup returns CDR1 GTSNPN and CDR2 SVGIG (reference sequence). V dropped 3 bases and J dropped 3; count of bases not matched to a gene: 5. The CDR3 spans 14 residues. This CDR3 is CAWSSGTANQPQHF. In DNA, the CDR3 is TGTGCCTGGAGCTCCGGGACAGCCAATCAGCCCCAGCATTTT.

This clonotype was counted a few times. This chain links TRBV5-1 with TRBJ2-1; maybe TRBD2 (5 bases). V was cut by 7 bases and J by 0 bases, with 14 bases left in between. Germline values: CDR1 SGHRS, CDR2 YFSETQ. The CDR3 sequence is 15 residues long. CDR3 DNA: TGCGCCAGCCTGGTGGGTGGGAGCTCCTACAATGAGCAGTTCTTC. Amino acid sequence: CASLVGGSSYNEQFF.

This clonotype occurred a few times. The chain links TRBV7-2 to TRBJ2-1; TRBD1 agrees at 8 bases. Germline V gene sequence: CDR1 SGHTA, CDR2 FQGNSA. This CDR3 is 15 amino acids long. J gave up 7 bases and V 6 bases, and 11 bases lay outside the gene matches. CDR3 sequence (DNA): TGTGCCAGCAGTCTGGACAGGGACCGGAGAAATGAGCAGTTCTTC. This gives the protein CASSLDRDRRNEQFF.

The chain has TRBV3-1 and TRBJ2-1, with TRBD2 matching 10 bases. The CDR3 totals 17 residues. Germline trimming cut 3 bases from V and 3 bases from J; bases unmatched to any gene: 8. Germline V gene lookup returns CDR1 LGHDT and CDR2 YNNKEL (reference sequence). The CDR3 is CASSQASGGVLYNEQFF. The CDR3 coding sequence is TGTGCCAGCAGCCAGGCTAGCGGGGGCGTACTCTACAATGAGCAGTTCTTC.

The V gene is TRBV30, the J gene TRBJ1-6; 9 bases map to TRBD1. The V and J ends lost 0 bases and 7 bases, in that order; junction bases with no gene match: 1. The CDR3 consists of 14 residues. The V gene's germline CDR1 is GTSNPN and CDR2 SVGIG (reference sequence). The CDR3 nucleotides are TGTGCCTGGAGTGTAACAGGGGGCAATTCACCCCTCCACTTT. Amino acid sequence: CAWSVTGGNSPLHF.

This clonotype has more than one count but fewer than ten. The chain carries TRBV20-1 and TRBJ2-3; 8 positions match TRBD1. Germline assignment: CDR1 DFQATT and CDR2 SNEGSKA (reference sequence). This CDR3 has 14 residues. Trimming cost V 3 bases and J 6 bases; bases outside gene matches: 8. The CDR3 sequence is CSARGTGGADTQYF. In DNA form, the CDR3 reads TGCAGTGCTAGGGGGACAGGCGGAGCGGATACGCAGTATTTT.

This clonotype was observed at least ten times. The chain is built from TRBV7-9 and TRBJ1-1; D uncertain. Germline CDR1 is SEHNR and CDR2 is FQNEAQ (reference sequence). CDR3 length: 12 amino acids. V lost 6 bases and J 2 bases, leaving 7 bases between the germline ends. CDR3 sequence reads: CASRISNTEAFF. The DNA of the CDR3 is TGTGCCAGCAGGATTTCTAACACTGAAGCTTTCTTT.

This clonotype was seen more than once but under ten times. The chain employs TRBV18 and TRBJ1-1; tentative D call: TRBD1 (5 bases). This CDR3 spans 13 amino acids. CDR1 and CDR2 from the germline V gene are KGHSH and LQKENI. Trimming stripped 9 bases from V and 4 bases from J, with 15 bases between. The CDR3 protein is CASSWGRGTEAFF. The CDR3 DNA reads as TGTGCCAGTTCCTGGGGCAGAGGCACTGAAGCTTTCTTT.

V and J are TRBV30 and TRBJ2-7, with 7 nucleotides matching TRBD2. Germline CDR1 is GTSNPN and CDR2 is SVGIG (reference sequence). The V segment lost 4 bases and the J segment 4 bases; nucleotides outside the gene matches: 13. The CDR3 runs 15 residues. CDR3 sequence reads: CAWKMVGLAVYEQYF. CDR3 bases: TGTGCCTGGAAAATGGTGGGGCTAGCGGTTTACGAGCAGTACTTC.

This sequence joins TRBV7-9 and TRBJ1-1; 7 bases agree with TRBD1. CDR3 size: 14 residues. J gave up 4 bases and V 3 bases, and 5 bases lay outside the gene matches. CDR1 is SEHNR and CDR2 is FQNEAQ in the germline V gene (reference sequence). The CDR3 DNA is TGTGCCAGCAGCTTCGACAGGGCTATCACTGAAGCTTTCTTT. This gives the protein CASSFDRAITEAFF.

This clonotype has at least ten counts. The gene calls are TRBV5-1 and TRBJ2-1; D gene ambiguous. This CDR3 spans 15 amino acids. Deletions cut 0 bases from V and 10 bases from J, with 17 bases between. CDR1 and CDR2 (germline): SGHRS, YFSETQ. The CDR3 coding sequence is TGCGCCAGCAGCTTGGAGGCTACCGGCTTAGGGGAGCAGTTCTTC. It codes for CASSLEATGLGEQFF.

This clonotype was recorded at least ten times. The chain combines TRBV6-1 with TRBJ1-4; D gene uncertain. CDR1 is MNHNS and CDR2 is SASEGT in the germline V gene. There are 13 residues in the CDR3. Trimming removed 0 bases at V and 11 bases at J, with 10 bases between. DNA for the CDR3: TGTGCCAGCAGTGAAGCGGCAAAGAGCAAACTGTTTTTT. It encodes CASSEAAKSKLFF.

This clonotype occurred many times. The V and J genes are TRBV4-2 and TRBJ2-2, with a possible D match to TRBD2 (6 bases). Between the trimmed V and J ends, which lost 4 bases and 0 bases, there was a span of 9 bases. The germline CDR1 and CDR2 sequences are LGHNA and YNFKEQ. The CDR3 spans 15 residues. The CDR3 sequence: CASSRGGANTGELFF. CDR3 bases: TGTGCCAGCAGCCGCGGCGGGGCGAACACCGGGGAGCTGTTTTTT.

This clonotype showed up many times. V is TRBV20-1 and J is TRBJ2-1; D is unresolved. Germline V gene lookup returns CDR1 DFQATT and CDR2 SNEGSKA (reference sequence). Deletions cut 6 bases from V and 6 bases from J, with 15 bases between. This CDR3 has 13 amino acids. CDR3 residues: CSADRLSPNEQFF. As DNA, the CDR3 is TGCAGTGCCGATAGACTTTCCCCCAATGAGCAGTTCTTC.

This clonotype was counted many times. This chain joins TRBV20-1 and TRBJ2-3; D gene unclear. CDR3 length: 14 amino acids. Trimming cost V 3 bases and J 0 bases, with 10 bases left between them. Germline CDR1 is DFQATT and CDR2 is SNEGSKA (reference sequence). CDR3 in DNA: TGCAGTGCTAGGTATCCCTCTAGCACAGATACGCAGTATTTT. Its protein is CSARYPSSTDTQYF.

J is TRBJ2-7 and V is TRBV20-1; 10 bases line up with TRBD1. This CDR3 is built from 17 residues. CDR1 and CDR2 (germline): DFQATT, SNEGSKA (reference sequence). V shed 5 bases, J shed 4 bases, and the junction held 17 bases outside the gene matches. The DNA for the CDR3 is TGCAGTGCTCCAGGGGGGGGACAGGGGACCCCCGGGTACGAGCAGTACTTC. This gives the protein CSAPGGGQGTPGYEQYF.

J is TRBJ1-1 and V is TRBV29-1; D is undetermined. Between the trimmed V and J ends, which lost 8 bases and 1 base, there was a span of 5 bases. Germline V lookup: CDR1 SQVTM, CDR2 ANQGSEA. The CDR3 runs 10 residues. Here the CDR3 DNA reads TGCAGCTCGAAGAACACTGAAGCTTTCTTT. Translation gives CSSKNTEAFF. The full variable domain, in which reference TRBV29-1 and TRBJ1-1 provide the parts outside the CDR3, is SAVISQKPSRDICQRGTSLTIQCQVDSQVTMMFWYRQQPGQSLTLIATANQGSEATYESGFVIDKFPISRPNLTFSTLTVSNMSPEDSSIYLCSSKNTEAFFGQGTRLTVV.

V is TRBV27 and J is TRBJ2-7; 8 nucleotides line up with TRBD1. V lost 5 bases, J lost 2 bases, and 8 bases stayed unmatched. CDR1 and CDR2 from the germline V gene are MNHEY and SMNVEV (reference sequence). The CDR3 consists of 15 residues. The CDR3 region is CASSPGTGGPYEQYF. The CDR3 nucleotides are TGTGCCAGCAGTCCCGGGACAGGCGGACCCTACGAGCAGTACTTC.

This sequence joins TRBV29-1 and TRBJ1-1; D is ambiguous. The CDR3 runs to 15 residues. V was cut by 5 bases and J by 4 bases, with 20 bases left in between. Germline V gene lookup returns CDR1 SQVTM and CDR2 ANQGSEA. In nucleotides, the CDR3 is TGCAGCGTTCAATCCCACCAGAAGCGTAGCACTGAAGCTTTCTTT. It codes for CSVQSHQKRSTEAFF.

This clonotype was observed many times. The rearrangement links TRBV29-1 to TRBJ2-1; D is undetermined. Trimming took off 3 bases at V and 0 bases at J, with 12 bases between the two ends. Germline V gene data show CDR1 as SQVTM and CDR2 as ANQGSEA. There are 15 residues in the CDR3. The CDR3: CSVDSVESSYNEQFF. The CDR3 DNA follows: TGCAGCGTTGATTCTGTCGAGAGCTCCTACAATGAGCAGTTCTTC.